This T cell receptor (beta chain) was sequenced during a study of cytomegalovirus exposure and HLA in healthy donors. Separation from the approximately 710-subject first cohort characterized the roughly 120-subject validation cohort, to which the donors belonged. The CDR3 is 15 residues long. Germline V gene data show CDR1 as SGHDT and CDR2 as YYEEEE. Trimming shortened V by 2 bases and J by 8 bases, and 16 bases separated the two germline ends. TCRdb keeps only in-frame clones here, not all; method: immunoSEQ multiplex PCR. This sample carries nearly 110,000 clones, about nine tenths of them seen once, and the ten largest clones take 1.5% to 2%. About this clone itself: Antigen: not known.

Study-level results: It was reportedly the case that the classifier diagnosed cytomegalovirus status with high specificity and sensitivity. Altogether, 164 TCR beta chains were recorded as cytomegalovirus-associated.

This receptor was taken from a woman between 18 and 29 years old in good health and CMV-seropositive. The chain combines TRBV5-6 with TRBJ1-4; tentatively, D is TRBD1 (5 bases). Sequenced material: PBMCs. The CDR3 region has the DNA TGTGCCAGCAGCTTTTTAGCGCGGGGGGTGGAAAAACTGTTTTTT. This encodes CASSFLARGVEKLFF.